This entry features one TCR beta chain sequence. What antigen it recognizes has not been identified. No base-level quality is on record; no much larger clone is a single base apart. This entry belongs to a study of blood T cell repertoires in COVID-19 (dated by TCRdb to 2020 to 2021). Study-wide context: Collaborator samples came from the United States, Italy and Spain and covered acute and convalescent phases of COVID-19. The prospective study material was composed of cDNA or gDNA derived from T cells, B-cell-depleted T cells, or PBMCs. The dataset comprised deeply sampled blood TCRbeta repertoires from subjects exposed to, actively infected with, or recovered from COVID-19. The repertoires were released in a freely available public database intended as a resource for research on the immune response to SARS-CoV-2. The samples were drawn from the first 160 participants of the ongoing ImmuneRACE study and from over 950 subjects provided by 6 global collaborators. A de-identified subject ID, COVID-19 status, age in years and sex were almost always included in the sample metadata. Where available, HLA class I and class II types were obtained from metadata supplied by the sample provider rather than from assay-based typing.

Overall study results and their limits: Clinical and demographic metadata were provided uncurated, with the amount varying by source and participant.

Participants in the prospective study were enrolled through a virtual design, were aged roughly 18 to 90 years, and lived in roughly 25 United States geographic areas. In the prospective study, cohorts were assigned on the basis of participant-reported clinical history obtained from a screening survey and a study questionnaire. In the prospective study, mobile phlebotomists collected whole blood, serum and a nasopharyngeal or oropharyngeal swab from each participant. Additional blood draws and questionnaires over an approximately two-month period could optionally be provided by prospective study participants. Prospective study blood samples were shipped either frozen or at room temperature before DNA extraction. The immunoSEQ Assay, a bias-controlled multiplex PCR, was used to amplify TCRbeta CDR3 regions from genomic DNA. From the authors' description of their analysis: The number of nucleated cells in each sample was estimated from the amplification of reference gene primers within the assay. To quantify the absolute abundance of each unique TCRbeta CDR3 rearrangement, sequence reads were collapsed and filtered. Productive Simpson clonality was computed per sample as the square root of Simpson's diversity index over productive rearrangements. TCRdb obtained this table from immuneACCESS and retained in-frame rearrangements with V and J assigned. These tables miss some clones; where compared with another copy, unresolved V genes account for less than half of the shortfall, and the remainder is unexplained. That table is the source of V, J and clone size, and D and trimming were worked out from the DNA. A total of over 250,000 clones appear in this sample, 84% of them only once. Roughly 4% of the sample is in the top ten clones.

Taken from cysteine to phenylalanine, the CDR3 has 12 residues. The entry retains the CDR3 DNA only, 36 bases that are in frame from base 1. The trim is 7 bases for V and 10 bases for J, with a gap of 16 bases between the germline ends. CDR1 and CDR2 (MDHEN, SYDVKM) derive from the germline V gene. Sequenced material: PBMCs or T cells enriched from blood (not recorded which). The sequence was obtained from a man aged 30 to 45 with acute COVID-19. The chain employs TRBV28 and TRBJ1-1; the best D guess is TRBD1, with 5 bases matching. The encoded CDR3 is CASTSWGVGAFF. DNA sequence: TGTGCCAGCACCTCCTGGGGGGTTGGAGCTTTCTTT.